This T cell receptor (beta chain) was recovered during a study of T-cell memory formation after mild COVID-19. Notes on the study in general: The SARS-CoV-2 specificity of second-wave clones reaching peak at day 37 remained unverified. CD4+ contracting clones lay mainly in CM and EM, CD8+ ones in EMRA.

TCRdb processed the 5' RACE reads anew with MiXCR; each CDR3 protein has one entry. The repertoire consists of around 400,000 distinct CDR3 sequences, with less than 25% occurring once and the leading ten covering 7% to 9.5%. Comments on this clonotype: What it binds is unknown.

J gave up 4 bases and V 6 bases, and 11 bases lay outside the gene matches. Germline V gene lookup returns CDR1 LNHDA and CDR2 SQIVND (reference sequence). The CDR3 consists of 16 residues. The chain links TRBV19 to TRBJ1-2, with 10 bases aligning to TRBD1. This receptor was obtained from an adult woman who had mild COVID-19 (a few samples of this study predate the infection). Cell type and time point are not known. Specimen: PBMCs or a T cell subset sorted from them (not recorded which). The CDR3 spells CASRRPTGQGPYGYTF. The CDR3, as DNA: TGTGCCAGTAGACGACCCACGGGACAGGGGCCCTATGGCTACACCTTC.